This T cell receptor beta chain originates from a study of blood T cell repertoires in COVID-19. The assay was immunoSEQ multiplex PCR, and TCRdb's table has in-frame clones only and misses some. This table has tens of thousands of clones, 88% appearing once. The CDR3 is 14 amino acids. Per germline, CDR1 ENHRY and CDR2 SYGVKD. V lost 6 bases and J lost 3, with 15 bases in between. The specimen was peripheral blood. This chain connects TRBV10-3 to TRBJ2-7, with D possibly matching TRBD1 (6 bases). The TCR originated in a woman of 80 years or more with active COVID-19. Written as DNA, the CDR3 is TGTGCCATCAGCGACCAACAGGGAATCTACGAGCAGTACTTC. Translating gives CAISDQQGIYEQYF.